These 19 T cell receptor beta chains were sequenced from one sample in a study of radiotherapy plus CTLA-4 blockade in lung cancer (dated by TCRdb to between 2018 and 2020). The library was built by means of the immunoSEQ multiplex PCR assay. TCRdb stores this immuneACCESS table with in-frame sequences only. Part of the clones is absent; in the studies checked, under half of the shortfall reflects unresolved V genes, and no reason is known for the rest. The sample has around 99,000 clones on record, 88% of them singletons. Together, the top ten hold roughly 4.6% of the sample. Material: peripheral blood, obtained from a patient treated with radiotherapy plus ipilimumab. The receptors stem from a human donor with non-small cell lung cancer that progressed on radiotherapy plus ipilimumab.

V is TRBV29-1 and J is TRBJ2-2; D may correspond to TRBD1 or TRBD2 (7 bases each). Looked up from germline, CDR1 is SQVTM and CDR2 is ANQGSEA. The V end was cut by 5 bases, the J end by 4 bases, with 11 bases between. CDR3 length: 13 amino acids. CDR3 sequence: CSVSGGGTGELFF. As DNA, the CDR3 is TGCAGCGTTTCAGGGGGGGGCACCGGGGAGCTGTTTTTT.

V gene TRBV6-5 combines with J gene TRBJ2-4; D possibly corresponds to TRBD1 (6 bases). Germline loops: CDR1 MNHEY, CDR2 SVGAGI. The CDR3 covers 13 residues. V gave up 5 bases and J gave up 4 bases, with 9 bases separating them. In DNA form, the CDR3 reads TGTGCCAGCAGTCCCCAGGGGAAAAACATTCAGTACTTC. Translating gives CASSPQGKNIQYF.

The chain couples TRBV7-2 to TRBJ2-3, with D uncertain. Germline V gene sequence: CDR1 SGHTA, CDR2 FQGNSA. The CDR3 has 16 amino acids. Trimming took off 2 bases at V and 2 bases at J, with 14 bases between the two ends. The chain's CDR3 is CASSLFLSVPTDTQYF. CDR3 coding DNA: TGTGCCAGCAGCTTATTTCTCTCCGTCCCCACAGATACGCAGTATTTT. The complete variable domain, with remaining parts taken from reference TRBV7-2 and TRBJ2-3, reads GAGVSQSPSNKVTEKGKDVELRCDPISGHTALYWYRQSLGQGLEFLIYFQGNSAPDKSGLPSDRFSAERTGGSVSTLTIQRTQQEDSAVYLCASSLFLSVPTDTQYFGPGTRLTVL.

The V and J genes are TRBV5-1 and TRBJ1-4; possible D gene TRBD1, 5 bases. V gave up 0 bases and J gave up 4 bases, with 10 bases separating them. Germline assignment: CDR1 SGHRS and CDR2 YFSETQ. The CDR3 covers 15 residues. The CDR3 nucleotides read TGCGCCAGCAGCTTGGAGCGGGGCAATAATGAAAAACTGTTTTTT. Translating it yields CASSLERGNNEKLFF. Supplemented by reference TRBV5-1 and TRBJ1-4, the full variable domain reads KAGVTQTPRYLIKTRGQQVTLSCSPISGHRSVSWYQQTPGQGLQFLFEYFSETQRNKGNFPGRFSGRQFSNSRSEMNVSTLELGDSALYLCASSLERGNNEKLFFGSGTQLSVL.

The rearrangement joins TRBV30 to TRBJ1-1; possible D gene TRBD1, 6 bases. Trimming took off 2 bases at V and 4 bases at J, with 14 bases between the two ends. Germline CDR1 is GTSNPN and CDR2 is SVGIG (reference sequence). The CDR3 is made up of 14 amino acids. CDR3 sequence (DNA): TGTGCCTGGAGTCGGTTAACGGGGGCCACTGAAGCTTTCTTT. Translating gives CAWSRLTGATEAFF.

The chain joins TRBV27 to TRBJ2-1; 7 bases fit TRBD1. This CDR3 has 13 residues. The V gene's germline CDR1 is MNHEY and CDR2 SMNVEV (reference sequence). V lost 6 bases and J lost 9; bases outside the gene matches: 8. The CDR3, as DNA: TGTGCCAGCAGAATACAGGGGATCACTGAGCAGTTCTTC. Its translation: CASRIQGITEQFF.

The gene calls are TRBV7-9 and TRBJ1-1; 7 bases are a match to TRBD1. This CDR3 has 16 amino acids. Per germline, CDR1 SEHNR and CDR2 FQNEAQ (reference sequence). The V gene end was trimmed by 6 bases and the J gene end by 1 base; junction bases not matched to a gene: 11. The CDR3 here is CASRRAGDSENTEAFF. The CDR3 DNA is TGTGCCAGCAGGCGGGCCGGGGACAGCGAGAACACTGAAGCTTTCTTT.

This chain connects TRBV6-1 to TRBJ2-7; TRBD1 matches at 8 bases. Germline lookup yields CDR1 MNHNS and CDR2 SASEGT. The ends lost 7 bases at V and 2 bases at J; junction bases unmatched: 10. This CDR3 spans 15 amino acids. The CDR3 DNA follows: TGTGCCAGCACTCAGGGGGCATCCATGACCTACGAGCAGTACTTC. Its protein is CASTQGASMTYEQYF.

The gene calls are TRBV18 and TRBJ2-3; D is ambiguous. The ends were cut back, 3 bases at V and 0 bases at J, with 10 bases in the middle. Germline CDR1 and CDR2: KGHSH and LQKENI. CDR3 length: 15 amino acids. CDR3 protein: CASSPGQVSTDTQYF. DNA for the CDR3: TGTGCCAGCTCACCCGGGCAGGTTAGCACAGATACGCAGTATTTT.

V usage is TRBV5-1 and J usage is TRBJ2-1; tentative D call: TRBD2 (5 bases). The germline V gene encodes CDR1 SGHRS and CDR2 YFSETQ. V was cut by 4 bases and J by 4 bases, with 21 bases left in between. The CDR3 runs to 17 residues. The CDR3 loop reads CASSPLGGPTLYNEQFF. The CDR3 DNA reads TGCGCCAGCAGCCCCCTAGGAGGACCCACTTTATACAATGAGCAGTTCTTC.

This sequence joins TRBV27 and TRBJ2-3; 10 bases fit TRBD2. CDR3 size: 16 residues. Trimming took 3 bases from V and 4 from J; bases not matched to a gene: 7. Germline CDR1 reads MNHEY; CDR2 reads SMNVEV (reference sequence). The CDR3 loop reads CASSFISGRLADTQYF. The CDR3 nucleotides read TGTGCCAGCAGTTTCATTAGCGGGAGGTTGGCAGATACGCAGTATTTT.

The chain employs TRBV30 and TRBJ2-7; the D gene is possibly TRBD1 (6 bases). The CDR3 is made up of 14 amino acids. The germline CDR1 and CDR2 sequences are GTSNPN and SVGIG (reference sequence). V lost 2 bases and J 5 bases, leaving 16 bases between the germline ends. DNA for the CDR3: TGTGCCTGGAGTCGAGGGGGACCATCGGACGAGCAGTACTTC. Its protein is CAWSRGGPSDEQYF.

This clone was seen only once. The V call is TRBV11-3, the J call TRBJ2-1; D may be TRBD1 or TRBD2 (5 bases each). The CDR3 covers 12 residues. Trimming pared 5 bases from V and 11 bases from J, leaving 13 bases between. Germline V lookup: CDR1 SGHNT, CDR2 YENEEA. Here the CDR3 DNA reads TGTGCCAGCAGCAGCAGGGACCCAAAGCAGTTCTTC. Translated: CASSSRDPKQFF.

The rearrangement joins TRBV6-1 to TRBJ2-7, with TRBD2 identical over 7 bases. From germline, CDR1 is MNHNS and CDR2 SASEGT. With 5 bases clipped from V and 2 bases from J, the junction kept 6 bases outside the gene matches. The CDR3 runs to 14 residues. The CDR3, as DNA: TGTGCCAGCAGTAAGCTAGCGGATACCTACGAGCAGTACTTC. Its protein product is CASSKLADTYEQYF.

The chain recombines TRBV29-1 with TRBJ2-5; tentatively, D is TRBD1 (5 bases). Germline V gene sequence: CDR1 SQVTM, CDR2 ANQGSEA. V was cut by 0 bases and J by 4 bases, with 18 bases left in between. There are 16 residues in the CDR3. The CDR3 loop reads CSVEDPGHRAAETQYF. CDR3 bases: TGCAGCGTTGAAGATCCCGGACACCGGGCGGCAGAGACCCAGTACTTC.

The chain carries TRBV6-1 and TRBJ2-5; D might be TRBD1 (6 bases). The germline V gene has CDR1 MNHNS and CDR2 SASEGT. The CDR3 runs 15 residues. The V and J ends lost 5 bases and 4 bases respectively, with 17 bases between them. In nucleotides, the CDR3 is TGTGCCAGCAGTCCGCACGGGGACATTTTAGAGACCCAGTACTTC. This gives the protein CASSPHGDILETQYF.

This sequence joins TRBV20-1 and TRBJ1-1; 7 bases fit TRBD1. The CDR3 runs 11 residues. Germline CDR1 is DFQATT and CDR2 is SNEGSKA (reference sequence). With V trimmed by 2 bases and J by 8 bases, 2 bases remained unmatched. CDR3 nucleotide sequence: TGCAGTGCTAGAAGAGGGGGCGAAGCTTTCTTT. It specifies CSARRGGEAFF.

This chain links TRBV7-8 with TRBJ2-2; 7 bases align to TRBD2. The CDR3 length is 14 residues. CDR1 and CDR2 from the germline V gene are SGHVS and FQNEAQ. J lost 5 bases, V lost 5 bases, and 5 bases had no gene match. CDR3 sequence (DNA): TGTGCCAGCAGCACCCGACTAGCTACCGGGGAGCTGTTTTTT. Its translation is CASSTRLATGELFF. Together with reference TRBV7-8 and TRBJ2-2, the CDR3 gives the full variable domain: GAGVSQSPRYKVAKRGQDVALRCDPISGHVSLFWYQQALGQGPEFLTYFQNEAQLDKSGLPSDRFFAERPEGSVSTLKIQRTQQEDSAVYLCASSTRLATGELFFGEGSRLTVL.

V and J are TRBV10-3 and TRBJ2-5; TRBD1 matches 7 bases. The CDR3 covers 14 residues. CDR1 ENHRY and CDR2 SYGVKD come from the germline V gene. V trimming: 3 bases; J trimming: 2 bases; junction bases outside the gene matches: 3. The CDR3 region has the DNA TGTGCCATCAGTGACGGCAGGGGGCAAGAGACCCAGTACTTC. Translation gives CAISDGRGQETQYF.